This TCR beta chain was observed in a study of vaccination and CD4 T cells after COVID-19. Study-level background: Overlapping SARS-CoV-2, HCoV-NL63, HCoV-OC43 and HCoV-229E spike peptides stimulated the cells.

The treatment was: approximately 10-day PBMC culture with coronavirus spike peptide pools or control peptides (ViraFEST assay). The Oncomine TCR Beta short-read assay generated sequence data from the DNA of cultured CD4+ T cells. TCRdb re-analysed the PCR reads in MiXCR, keeping a single row per CDR3 protein. The sample includes roughly 20,000 distinct CDR3 sequences, about 32% seen only once; the top ten take about 16%. From germline, CDR1 is LNHDA and CDR2 SQIVND (reference sequence). The CDR3 is made up of 15 amino acids. Trimming pared 3 bases from V and 4 bases from J, leaving 15 bases between. Concerning this clonotype itself: Antigen unknown.

The sequenced material came from cultured CD4+ T cells from blood. The chain links TRBV19 to TRBJ2-5; D is undetermined. The receptor was derived from a human donor with COVID-19. The CDR3 DNA sequence: TGTGCCAGTAGTATCTTCGGGTCCGGATCAGAGACCCAGTACTTC. Translating it yields CASSIFGSGSETQYF.